The sequence of this TCR beta chain was determined in a study of CD4 T cells in relation to SARS-CoV-2 and coronaviruses (dated by TCRdb to about 2021). A note on the overall study: The ViraFEST assay cultured PBMCs with antigen for roughly 10 days, then sequenced TCR beta CDR3s to find antigen-specific clonal expansions. An HIV-1 Nef peptide pool or a no-peptide culture served as the negative reference condition. Shared crossreactive spike epitopes were mapped to their HLA restriction using patient-derived lymphoblastoid cell lines. At the level of individual TCR clonotypes, the study evaluated whether memory CD4+ T cells crossreact between the spike proteins of SARS-CoV-2 and those of common cold coronaviruses. The Adaptive Biotechnologies TCR-sequencing kit was used to sequence samples from three pre-COVID donors and the naive versus memory experiments, while other data came from Illumina-based sequencing. Expansion assays from other donors in the study were sequenced with a different, Illumina-based TCR-beta assay. What the research found in general, with its limitations: Since the crossreactivity analysis centred on spike protein, crossreactivity against other viral proteins was not assessed. Memory CD4+ clonotypes crossrecognizing SARS-CoV-2 and at least one common cold coronavirus spike were found in around 71% of donors. Pre-pandemic and post-infection samples were not both contributed by any donor, so tracing of the source of pre-existing responses was limited. Compared with monoreactive clones, crossreactive clones had significantly weaker SARS-CoV-2-driven expansion, a result consistent with antigenic imprinting. Small numbers of patients and of tested TCRs were a limitation of the study.

To prepare the library, the immunoSEQ multiplex PCR assay was applied. In the authors' own workflow: During preprocessing, nonproductive sequences were discarded, as were any CDR3s that did not begin with C, did not end with F or W, or were shorter than 7 amino acids. Antigen-specific clonotypes were called with the MANAFEST web app on the basis of expansion relative to the reference and to other culture wells. A clone was considered positive if the clone showed significant expansion compared with the reference culture in 2 of 3 replicate wells at an FDR below 0.05. For a clone to be considered positive, significant expansion relative to all other tandem wells and an odds ratio above 5 were also required. After three terminal residues were trimmed from each end, CDR3 homology was quantified as pairwise Levenshtein distance using the stringdist R package. TCRdb re-hosts the immuneACCESS table, in-frame sequences only. Its copies lack some clones; in the studies checked, an unresolved V gene accounts for under half of them, and the cause for the rest is not known. The DNA was the basis for D and trimming; V, J and clone size are from that table. The sample table lists more than 20,000 clones, roughly 76% of them with a count of one. The ten top clones hold around a sixth of the sample.

This clone occurred a few times. The specificity of this receptor is unknown. There are no base qualities to consult, and no much larger clone falls within one base. CD4+ T cells from unexposed donors were collected before the COVID-19 pandemic (2011-2018). After around 11 days of culture, CD4+ T cells were isolated with the EasySep CD4+ T cell isolation kit. As cell numbers permitted, CD4+ T cells from unexposed donors were tested for reactivity to SARS-CoV-2 S and N and to four common cold coronavirus spike pools. PBMCs were cultured at a few million per well in IMDM supplemented with around 4.7% human AB serum and 10 IU/ml IL-2. Half of the culture medium was replaced with fresh IL-2-containing medium on days 3 and 7. Triplicate replicate wells were generally used for each peptide culture condition. Leukapheresis product for the unexposed donors was bought commercially. PBMCs were isolated from leukapheresis product or whole blood by Ficoll-Paque PLUS gradient centrifugation. PBMCs were either used fresh in the expansion assay or cryopreserved at -140 degrees C. The QIAamp Micro DNA Kit was used to extract genomic DNA from the CD4+ T cells.

The CDR3 contains 14 residues, cysteine and phenylalanine counted. This entry keeps only the CDR3 DNA: 42 bases, framed from base 1. The chain is assembled from TRBV21-1 and TRBJ2-1. TRBV21-1 is a recognized pseudogene. The clonotype originates from a human donor in good health. Sequences were obtained from CD4+ T cells from PBMCs, cultured in vitro. Read as DNA, the sequence is TGTGCCAGCCGCCCCGGACCCAACCCAAATGAGCAGTTCTTC. Its protein is CASRPGPNPNEQFF.